The clone carrying this T cell receptor beta chain has only one observation. The data derive from a study of technical replicates of blood from four donors. TCRdb's table, derived via immunoSEQ multiplex PCR, lists solely in-frame clones and lacks some. The data contain 50,000 to 65,000 clones, roughly 92% of them singletons. The germline V gene has CDR1 LNHDA and CDR2 SQIVND (reference sequence). V was trimmed by 3 bases and J by 2 bases, leaving 13 bases between them. The length of the CDR3 is 16 residues. The sample comprised PBMCs. This receptor was obtained from a human donor in good health. Some clones in this sample may be carry-over from other donors' samples. The chain has TRBV19 and TRBJ2-2; D might be TRBD1 (6 bases). The CDR3: CASSIGTRGNTGELFF. In nucleotides, the CDR3 is TGTGCCAGTAGTATTGGAACCAGGGGCAACACCGGGGAGCTGTTTTTT.